The 29 T cell receptor beta chains below were found in one sample sequenced in a study of blood T cells in healthy people across ages. The authors ran a second PCR of about 7 to 11 cycles using a sample-barcoded 5' primer and a J-beta primer mix. A single record per CDR3 protein comes from TCRdb applying MiXCR to the 5' RACE reads. The sample lists hundreds of thousands of distinct CDR3 sequences, more than 45% occurring once. Material: blood. All receptors derive from an elderly woman in good health.

Ten or more counts support this clonotype. The CDR3: CSARTAAGAFYNEQFF. The CDR3 coding sequence is TGCAGTGCTAGGACGGCAGCGGGCGCCTTCTACAATGAGCAGTTCTTC. The V gene is TRBV20-1, the J gene TRBJ2-1, with a tentative D call TRBD2 (6 bases). The germline gives CDR1 DFQATT, CDR2 SNEGSKA (reference sequence). Between the trimmed V and J ends, which lost 3 bases and 3 bases, there was a span of 18 bases. The CDR3 loop spans 16 amino acids.

V is TRBV14 and J is TRBJ2-5; D uncertain. CDR1 and CDR2 (germline): SGHDN, FVKESK. This CDR3 is built from 14 residues. V was clipped by 2 bases and J by 4 bases, with 11 bases between them. In DNA, the CDR3 is TGTGCCAGCAGCCAACAGATACTCGGAGAGACCCAGTACTTC. It codes for CASSQQILGETQYF.

V and J are TRBV5-5 and TRBJ2-2; 8 positions agree with TRBD2. Trimming removed 6 bases from V and 4 bases from J; junction bases left unmatched: 5. The CDR3 contains 14 residues. Germline loops: CDR1 SGHKS, CDR2 YYEKEE (reference sequence). The CDR3 spells CASIALAGTGELFF. CDR3 coding DNA: TGTGCCAGCATCGCGCTAGCGGGCACCGGGGAGCTGTTTTTT.

In its sample, this clonotype was seen many times. The chain is built from TRBV29-1 and TRBJ2-3; D might be TRBD2 (6 bases). Germline V gives CDR1 SQVTM, CDR2 ANQGSEA. V lost 4 bases, J lost 6 bases, and 14 bases lay in between. The CDR3 is 13 amino acids. The CDR3 is CSVAAGRGDTQYF. The CDR3 DNA is TGCAGCGTTGCGGCGGGAAGAGGTGATACGCAGTATTTT.

A few counts support this clonotype. J is TRBJ1-1 and V is TRBV5-1; D is possibly TRBD1 (6 bases). Germline V gene data show CDR1 as SGHRS and CDR2 as YFSETQ. This CDR3 has 14 residues. Between the trimmed V and J ends, which lost 4 bases and 4 bases, there was a span of 14 bases. The CDR3 spells CASSTLGGGTEAFF. The CDR3, as DNA: TGCGCCAGCAGCACACTGGGAGGGGGCACTGAAGCTTTCTTT.

This clonotype was detected only a few times. One junction end does not reproduce the germline sequence, and a read error may be involved. This chain connects TRBV2 to TRBJ1-5; 7 positions agree with TRBD1. This CDR3 is built from 16 residues. Germline values: CDR1 SNHLY, CDR2 FYNNEI. CDR3 loop: CASGLTGRDGKQPQHF. CDR3 in DNA: TGTGCCAGCGGTTTGACAGGGAGAGATGGCAAGCAGCCCCAGCATTTT.

The table lists this clonotype with many counts. This chain connects TRBV7-9 to TRBJ2-1, with 8 bases aligning to TRBD1. V trimming: 4 bases; J trimming: 6 bases; junction bases outside the gene matches: 2. CDR1 SEHNR and CDR2 FQNEAQ come from the germline V gene (reference sequence). CDR3 size: 13 residues. In DNA, the CDR3 is TGTGCCAGCAGCTCCACAGGGGGCAATGAGCAGTTCTTC. Amino acids: CASSSTGGNEQFF.

Note on this clonotype: This clone may be a read error of a much larger clone one base away. The chain combines TRBV29-1 with TRBJ2-1; D might be TRBD1 (5 bases). Trimming removed 4 bases at V and 10 bases at J, with 17 bases between. Germline V gene lookup returns CDR1 SQVTM and CDR2 ANQGSEA. The CDR3 length is 13 residues. CDR3 nucleotide sequence: TGCAGCGTTGTCAGGACACCTCGCTACGAGCAGTTCTTC. Its protein product is CSVVRTPRYEQFF.

This chain links TRBV20-1 with TRBJ2-1; D uncertain. This CDR3 contains 12 residues. Per germline, CDR1 DFQATT and CDR2 SNEGSKA (reference sequence). V dropped 5 bases and J dropped 3 bases, with 8 bases sitting between them. The CDR3 DNA sequence: TGCAGTGCTGAAAAAAACTACAATGAGCAGTTCTTC. This translates into CSAEKNYNEQFF.

The rearrangement uses TRBV10-3 and TRBJ2-1, with TRBD1 as a possible D gene (7 bases). The CDR3 extends over 15 amino acids. V was pared by 4 bases and J by 5 bases, with 15 bases between. Germline V lookup: CDR1 ENHRY, CDR2 SYGVKD. CDR3 nucleotide sequence: TGTGCCATCAGTGCTAGGCAGGGGGGAAACAATGAGCAGTTCTTC. Encoded protein: CAISARQGGNNEQFF.

The chain couples TRBV29-1 to TRBJ2-1; 10 positions match TRBD2. CDR3 length equals 15 residues. CDR1 SQVTM and CDR2 ANQGSEA come from the germline V gene. V dropped 8 bases and J dropped 8; count of bases not matched to a gene: 15. The DNA of the CDR3 is TGCAGCCTCAGAGGGGCTAGCGGGAGTTTAGATGAGCAGTTCTTC. Protein product: CSLRGASGSLDEQFF.

This clonotype was seen a handful of times. J is TRBJ1-6 and V is TRBV5-1; unclear D gene. Trimming removed 2 bases from V and 4 bases from J, with 16 bases in between. Germline CDR1 is SGHRS and CDR2 is YFSETQ. This CDR3 contains 17 residues. CDR3 nucleotides: TGCGCCAGCAGCTTCCGCCAGAGCACGACTTATAATTCACCCCTCCACTTT. Translating it yields CASSFRQSTTYNSPLHF.

About this clonotype itself: This may stem from a read error, because a much larger clone lies one nucleotide away. This chain joins TRBV9 and TRBJ2-5; 10 nucleotides line up with TRBD2. Germline V gene sequence: CDR1 SGDLS, CDR2 YYNGEE. This CDR3 comprises 20 residues. With 3 bases clipped from V and 11 bases from J, the junction kept 28 bases outside the gene matches. CDR3 region: CASSGVLLTSGFSRGSEQYF. In DNA form, the CDR3 reads TGTGCCAGCAGCGGCGTCCTCTTGACTAGCGGGTTCTCCCGGGGGAGTGAGCAGTACTTC.

This chain links TRBV4-1 with TRBJ2-3; D is ambiguous. This CDR3 comprises 15 residues. The germline CDR1 and CDR2 sequences are MGHRA and YSYEKL. V was clipped by 0 bases and J by 2 bases, with 9 bases between them. The CDR3 loop is CASSQDVGVTDTQYF. The CDR3, as DNA: TGCGCCAGCAGCCAAGACGTTGGGGTCACAGATACGCAGTATTTT.

This clonotype has just one count. The V call is TRBV4-1, the J call TRBJ2-3; D perhaps matches TRBD2 (5 bases). This CDR3 region has 13 residues. Germline V gene data show CDR1 as MGHRA and CDR2 as YSYEKL. The V end lost 7 bases, the J end lost 10 bases, and 18 bases lay between the germline ends. Here the CDR3 reads CASNLQPGDPQYF. The CDR3 DNA is TGCGCCAGCAACCTACAACCCGGGGATCCGCAGTATTTT.

The genes are TRBV11-2 and TRBJ2-7, with a tentative D call TRBD2 (5 bases). Germline V gene data show CDR1 as SGHAT and CDR2 as FQNNGV. Trimming cost V 0 bases and J 3 bases, with 12 bases left between them. CDR3 size: 15 residues. The CDR3 here is CASSLDSGGHYEQYF. The CDR3 DNA sequence: TGTGCCAGCAGCTTAGATAGTGGCGGGCACTACGAGCAGTACTTC. Combining the CDR3 with reference TRBV11-2 and TRBJ2-7 gives the whole variable domain EAGVAQSPRYKIIEKRQSVAFWCNPISGHATLYWYQQILGQGPKLLIQFQNNGVVDDSQLPKDRFSAERLKGVDSTLKIQPAKLEDSAVYLCASSLDSGGHYEQYFGPGTRLTVT.

This clonotype was observed a handful of times. V is TRBV28 and J is TRBJ1-5, with D possibly matching TRBD1 (6 bases). This CDR3 is 13 amino acids long. The germline CDR1 and CDR2 sequences are MDHEN and SYDVKM. Trimming left V 6 bases short and J 5 bases short, with 11 bases between. The CDR3 reads CASRGGLDQPQHF. CDR3 nucleotide sequence: TGTGCCAGCAGAGGGGGTTTGGATCAGCCCCAGCATTTT.

A word on this clonotype: One end of the junction fails to match germline, which may point to a read error. The rearrangement uses TRBV6-6 and TRBJ2-3, with TRBD1 matching over 7 bases. The assigned J gene may be wrong: the sequence end matches TRBJ1-4 better. The germline V gene has CDR1 MNHNY and CDR2 SVGAGI (reference sequence). This CDR3 contains 15 residues. CDR3 in amino acids: CAGSYSEGGLEKLFF. CDR3 nucleotides: TGTGCCGGCAGTTACTCGGAAGGGGGCCTCGAAAAACTGTTTTTT.

The chain is built from TRBV7-9 and TRBJ2-1; D is undetermined. There are 11 residues in the CDR3. V lost 5 bases, J lost 9 bases, and 8 bases lay in between. Germline V gives CDR1 SEHNR, CDR2 FQNEAQ (reference sequence). Written as DNA, the CDR3 is TGTGCCAGCAGCCGCGCAGGTGAGCAGTTCTTC. It codes for CASSRAGEQFF.

Of note for this clonotype: A much more abundant neighbour one base away suggests this may be a read error. The gene calls are TRBV20-1 and TRBJ1-5; TRBD1 matches 8 bases. This CDR3 region has 13 residues. V dropped 6 bases and J dropped 9; count of bases not matched to a gene: 10. The germline CDR1 and CDR2 sequences are DFQATT and SNEGSKA (reference sequence). CDR3 in DNA: TGCAGTGCAGGACAGGGTACGGGTCGGCCCCAGCATTTT. Its protein product is CSAGQGTGRPQHF.

The V gene is TRBV7-2, the J gene TRBJ2-1, with TRBD2 identical over 10 bases. The CDR3 loop spans 17 amino acids. Per germline, CDR1 SGHTA and CDR2 FQGNSA. Trimming cost V 1 base and J 8 bases; bases outside gene matches: 11. The CDR3 DNA is TGTGCCAGCAGCTTAGGAGGAAGCGGGGGGGCAACCGATGAGCAGTTCTTC. Residues: CASSLGGSGGATDEQFF.

Turning to this clonotype: This may come from a read error, since a much larger clone is one base off. V is TRBV12-3 or TRBV12-4 and J is TRBJ2-5; TRBD1 might be the D (5 bases). This CDR3 comprises 16 residues. Trimming shortened V by 7 bases and J by 11 bases, and 29 bases separated the two germline ends. The CDR3 here is CASTPHPGRVGDEQYF. DNA of the CDR3: TGTGCCAGCACCCCCCACCCAGGCAGGGTAGGCGATGAGCAGTACTTC.

The genes are TRBV20-1 and TRBJ2-7, with 12 nucleotides matching TRBD2. In germline, CDR1 is DFQATT, CDR2 SNEGSKA (reference sequence). This CDR3 is 16 amino acids long. J gave up 5 bases and V 3 bases, and 11 bases lay outside the gene matches. CDR3 in amino acids: CSARALAGGEVHEQYF. CDR3 DNA sequence: TGCAGTGCTAGGGCTCTAGCGGGAGGGGAAGTGCACGAGCAGTACTTC.

This clonotype was observed a handful of times. This sequence joins TRBV11-2 and TRBJ1-2, with TRBD1 identical over 8 bases. Trimming took 5 bases from V and 8 from J; bases not matched to a gene: 4. Germline V CDR1 and CDR2: SGHAT, FQNNGV. The CDR3 has 12 residues. CDR3 protein: CASSPTGAGYTF. CDR3 in DNA: TGTGCCAGCAGCCCGACAGGGGCCGGCTACACCTTC.

In its sample, this clonotype was seen many times. The chain employs TRBV7-2 and TRBJ2-5, with D possibly TRBD2 on 6 matching bases. The V end was cut by 4 bases, the J end by 4 bases, with 10 bases between. The CDR3 length is 13 residues. The germline gives CDR1 SGHTA, CDR2 FQGNSA. CDR3 coding DNA: TGTGCCAGCAGCTACGAGGGACTAGAGACCCAGTACTTC. Protein: CASSYEGLETQYF.

This clonotype was counted a few times. V is TRBV12-5 and J is TRBJ2-1; the match to TRBD2 covers 12 bases. The CDR3 consists of 18 residues. Germline CDR1 LGHNT, CDR2 FRNRAP. The ends lost 3 bases at V and 3 bases at J; junction bases unmatched: 9. CDR3 DNA sequence: TGTGCTAGTGGTTTCACCCGGACTAGCGGGGACCTCTACAATGAGCAGTTCTTC. The encoded protein is CASGFTRTSGDLYNEQFF.

The chain carries TRBV28 and TRBJ2-1; 11 positions match TRBD2. The CDR3 has 16 amino acids. CDR1 is MDHEN, CDR2 SYDVKM, per germline. V lost 5 bases to trimming and J lost 2 bases; unmatched junction nucleotides: 5. The CDR3 DNA follows: TGTGCCAGCAGTCCCCGGACTAGCGGGCCCTACAATGAGCAGTTCTTC. This translates into CASSPRTSGPYNEQFF. Filled out from reference TRBV28 and TRBJ2-1, the complete variable domain reads DVKVTQSSRYLVKRTGEKVFLECVQDMDHENMFWYRQDPGLGLRLIYFSYDVKMKEKGDIPEGYSVSREKKERFSLILESASTNQTSMYLCASSPRTSGPYNEQFFGPGTRLTVL.

This chain connects TRBV4-2 to TRBJ1-1; TRBD1 agrees at 8 bases. The ends lost 1 base at V and 7 bases at J; junction bases unmatched: 2. This CDR3 comprises 13 residues. Germline CDR1 and CDR2: LGHNA and YNFKEQ. The DNA of the CDR3 is TGTGCCAGCAGCCAAGGGACAGGGTTTGAAGCTTTCTTT. This codes for CASSQGTGFEAFF.

The chain links TRBV30 to TRBJ2-1, with D perhaps TRBD2 (5 bases). CDR3 size: 12 residues. Germline CDR1 GTSNPN, CDR2 SVGIG (reference sequence). The CDR3 bases are TGTGCAGGGAACCAGCGGAACAATGAGCAGTTCTTC. Its translation is CAGNQRNNEQFF.